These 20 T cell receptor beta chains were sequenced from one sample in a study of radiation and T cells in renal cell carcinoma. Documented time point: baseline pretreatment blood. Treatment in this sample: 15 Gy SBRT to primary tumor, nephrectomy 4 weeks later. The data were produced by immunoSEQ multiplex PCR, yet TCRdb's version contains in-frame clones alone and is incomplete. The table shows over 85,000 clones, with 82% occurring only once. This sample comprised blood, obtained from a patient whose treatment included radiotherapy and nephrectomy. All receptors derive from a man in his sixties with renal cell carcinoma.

The CDR3 region is CASSPLGEGRQYF. The CDR3 DNA reads TGTGCCAGCAGCCCTCTGGGGGAGGGTCGACAGTACTTC. This chain uses TRBV9 with TRBJ2-7; 7 positions agree with TRBD2. Per the germline V gene, CDR1 is SGDLS and CDR2 is YYNGEE. This CDR3 contains 13 residues. Trimming took 4 bases from V and 10 from J; bases not matched to a gene: 11.

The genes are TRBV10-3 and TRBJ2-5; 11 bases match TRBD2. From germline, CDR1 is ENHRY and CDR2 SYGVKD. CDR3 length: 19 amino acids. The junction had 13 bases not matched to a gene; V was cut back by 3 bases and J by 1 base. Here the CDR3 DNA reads TGTGCCATCAGTGATAGGGAGGGACTAGCGGCAAGATTCCAAGAGACCCAGTACTTC. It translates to CAISDREGLAARFQETQYF.

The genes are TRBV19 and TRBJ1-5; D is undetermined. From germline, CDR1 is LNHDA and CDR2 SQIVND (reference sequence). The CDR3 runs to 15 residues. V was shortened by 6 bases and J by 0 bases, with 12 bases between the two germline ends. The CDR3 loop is CASSKTEISNQPQHF. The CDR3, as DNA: TGTGCCAGTAGCAAAACAGAGATTAGCAATCAGCCCCAGCATTTT.

CDR3 DNA: TGTGCCAGTAGTATAGTACTAACCTACGAGCAGTACTTC. It codes for CASSIVLTYEQYF. The J gene is TRBJ2-7, the V gene TRBV19; D remains unclear. V was clipped by 1 base and J by 2 bases, with 6 bases between them. The CDR3 spans 13 residues. Germline CDR1 LNHDA, CDR2 SQIVND (reference sequence).

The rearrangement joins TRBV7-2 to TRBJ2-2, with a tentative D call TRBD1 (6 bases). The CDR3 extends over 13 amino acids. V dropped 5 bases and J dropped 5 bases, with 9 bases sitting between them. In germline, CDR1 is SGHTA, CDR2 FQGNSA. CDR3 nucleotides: TGTGCCAGCAGCCCAGGGGTTACCGGGGAGCTGTTTTTT. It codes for CASSPGVTGELFF.

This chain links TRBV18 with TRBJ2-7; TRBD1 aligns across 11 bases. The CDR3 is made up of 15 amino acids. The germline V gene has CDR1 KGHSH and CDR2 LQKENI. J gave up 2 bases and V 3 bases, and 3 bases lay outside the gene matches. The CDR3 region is CASSPGTGGPYEQYF. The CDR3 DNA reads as TGTGCCAGCTCACCCGGGACAGGGGGACCCTACGAGCAGTACTTC.

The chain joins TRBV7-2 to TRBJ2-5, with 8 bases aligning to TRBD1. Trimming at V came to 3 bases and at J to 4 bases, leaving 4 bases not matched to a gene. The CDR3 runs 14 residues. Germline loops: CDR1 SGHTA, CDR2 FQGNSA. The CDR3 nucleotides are TGTGCCAGCAGCTTCGGACAGGGCGGAGAGACCCAGTACTTC. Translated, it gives CASSFGQGGETQYF.

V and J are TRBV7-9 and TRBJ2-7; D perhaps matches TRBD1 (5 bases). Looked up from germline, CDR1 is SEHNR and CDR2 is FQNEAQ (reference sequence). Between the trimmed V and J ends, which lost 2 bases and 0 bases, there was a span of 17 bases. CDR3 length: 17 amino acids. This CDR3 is CASSLWLDSYNSYEQYF. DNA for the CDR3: TGTGCCAGCAGCTTATGGCTCGACAGTTACAACTCCTACGAGCAGTACTTC.

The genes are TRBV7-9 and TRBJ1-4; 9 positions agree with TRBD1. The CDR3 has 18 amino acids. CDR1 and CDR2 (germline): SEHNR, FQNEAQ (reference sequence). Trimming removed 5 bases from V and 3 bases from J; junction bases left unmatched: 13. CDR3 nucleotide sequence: TGTGCCAGCAGCCCCGGACAGGGGTTCGGTGGGGCTAATGAAAAACTGTTTTTT. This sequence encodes CASSPGQGFGGANEKLFF.

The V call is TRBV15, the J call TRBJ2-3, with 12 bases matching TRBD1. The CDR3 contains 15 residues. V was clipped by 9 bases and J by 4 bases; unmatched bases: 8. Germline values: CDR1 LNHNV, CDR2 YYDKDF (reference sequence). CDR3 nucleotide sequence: TGTGCCACGGGGAGGGACAGGGGGCCCGCAGATACGCAGTATTTT. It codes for CATGRDRGPADTQYF.

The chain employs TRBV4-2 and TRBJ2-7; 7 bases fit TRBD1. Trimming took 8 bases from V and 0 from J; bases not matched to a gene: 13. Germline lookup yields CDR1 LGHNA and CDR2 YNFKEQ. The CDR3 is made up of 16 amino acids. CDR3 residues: CASGQDVGRASYEQYF. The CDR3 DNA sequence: TGTGCCAGCGGACAGGATGTCGGGCGGGCCTCCTACGAGCAGTACTTC.

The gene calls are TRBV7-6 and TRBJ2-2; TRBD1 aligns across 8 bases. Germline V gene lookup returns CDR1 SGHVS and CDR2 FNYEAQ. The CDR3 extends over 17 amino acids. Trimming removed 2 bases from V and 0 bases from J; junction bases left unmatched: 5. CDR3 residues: CASSLSDRDPNTGELFF. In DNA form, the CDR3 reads TGTGCCAGCAGCTTATCGGACAGGGACCCGAACACCGGGGAGCTGTTTTTT.

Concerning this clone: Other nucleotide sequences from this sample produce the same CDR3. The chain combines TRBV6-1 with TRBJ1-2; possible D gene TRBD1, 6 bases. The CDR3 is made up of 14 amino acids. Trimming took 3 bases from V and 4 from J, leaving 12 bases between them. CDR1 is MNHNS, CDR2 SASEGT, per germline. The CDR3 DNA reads TGTGCCAGCAGTGACAGACAGGTTGGCTATGGCTACACCTTC. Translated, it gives CASSDRQVGYGYTF.

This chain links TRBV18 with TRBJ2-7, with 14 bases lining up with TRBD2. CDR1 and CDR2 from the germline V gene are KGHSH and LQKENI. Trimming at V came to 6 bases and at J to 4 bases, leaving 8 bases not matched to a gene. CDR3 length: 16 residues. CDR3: CASSPGLAGEGYEQYF. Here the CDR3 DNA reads TGTGCCAGCTCGCCGGGACTAGCGGGAGAAGGGTACGAGCAGTACTTC. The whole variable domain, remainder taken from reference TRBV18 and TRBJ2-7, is NAGVMQNPRHLVRRRGQEARLRCSPMKGHSHVYWYRQLPEEGLKFMVYLQKENIIDESGMPKERFSAEFPKEGPSILRIQQVVRGDSAAYFCASSPGLAGEGYEQYFGPGTRLTVT.

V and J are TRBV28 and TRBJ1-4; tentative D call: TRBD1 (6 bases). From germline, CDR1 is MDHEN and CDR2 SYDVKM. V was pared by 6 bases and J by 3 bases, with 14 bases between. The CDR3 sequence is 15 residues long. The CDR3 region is CASSPQGQANEKLFF. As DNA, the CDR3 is TGTGCCAGCAGCCCGCAGGGGCAGGCTAATGAAAAACTGTTTTTT.

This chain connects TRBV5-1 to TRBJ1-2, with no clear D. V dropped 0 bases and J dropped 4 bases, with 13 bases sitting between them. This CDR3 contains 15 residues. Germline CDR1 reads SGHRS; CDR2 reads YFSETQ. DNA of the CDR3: TGCGCCAGCAGCTTGGTGGAGGGAGGCGGCTATGGCTACACCTTC. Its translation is CASSLVEGGGYGYTF.

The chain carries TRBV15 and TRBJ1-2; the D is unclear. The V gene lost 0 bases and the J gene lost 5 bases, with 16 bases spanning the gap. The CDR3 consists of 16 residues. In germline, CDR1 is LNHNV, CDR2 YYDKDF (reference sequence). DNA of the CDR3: TGTGCCACCAGCAGAGATCGAGGCAGTATAGGGTATGGCTACACCTTC. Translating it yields CATSRDRGSIGYGYTF.

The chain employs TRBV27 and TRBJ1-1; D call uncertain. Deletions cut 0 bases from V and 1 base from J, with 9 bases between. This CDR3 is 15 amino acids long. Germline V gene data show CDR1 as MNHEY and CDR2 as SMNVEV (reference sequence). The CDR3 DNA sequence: TGTGCCAGCAGTTTATCCAGGAGTTGGAACACTGAAGCTTTCTTT. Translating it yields CASSLSRSWNTEAFF.

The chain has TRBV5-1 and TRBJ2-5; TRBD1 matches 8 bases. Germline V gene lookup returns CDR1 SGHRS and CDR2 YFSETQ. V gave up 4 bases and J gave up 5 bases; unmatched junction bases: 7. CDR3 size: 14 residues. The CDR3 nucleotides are TGCGCCAGCAGCCCGACAGGGGCGCGGGAGACCCAGTACTTC. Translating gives CASSPTGARETQYF. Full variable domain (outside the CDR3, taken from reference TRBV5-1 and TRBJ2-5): KAGVTQTPRYLIKTRGQQVTLSCSPISGHRSVSWYQQTPGQGLQFLFEYFSETQRNKGNFPGRFSGRQFSNSRSEMNVSTLELGDSALYLCASSPTGARETQYFGPGTRLLVL.

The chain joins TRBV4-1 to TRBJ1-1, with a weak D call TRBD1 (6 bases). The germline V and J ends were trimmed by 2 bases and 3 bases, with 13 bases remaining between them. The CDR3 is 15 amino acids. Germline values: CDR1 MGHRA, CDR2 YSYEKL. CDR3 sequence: CASSQIQGTHTEAFF. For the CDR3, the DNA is TGCGCCAGCAGCCAAATCCAGGGGACGCACACTGAAGCTTTCTTT.